This TCR beta chain was sequenced in a study of T cell responses to AZD1222 COVID-19 vaccine. Of note for this clone: The antigen is unknown.

The repertoire was sequenced with immunoSEQ multiplex PCR; TCRdb's copy has only in-frame clones and lacks some. The sample has approximately 60,000 clones, 80% to 90% seen once; the top ten hold roughly 7.2%. Overall study findings and caveats: The study found Spike-specific TCR breadth and depth rose after two AZD1222 doses. White British ancestry dominated among donors, who included more females, and clonal diversity was possibly underestimated. Nearly half of spike-specific TCRs reportedly go after variant regions that carry no mutations.

The germline V and J ends were trimmed by 1 base and 1 base, with 11 bases remaining between them. CDR3 size: 15 residues. Germline V gene lookup returns CDR1 SGHTS and CDR2 YDEGEE. This receptor was taken from an adult who received the AZD1222 COVID-19 vaccine. The chain joins TRBV5-8 to TRBJ1-1; D is possibly TRBD1 (6 bases). This specimen was peripheral blood, taken 28 days after the second AZD1222 dose. The CDR3 here is CASSLQGRGNTEAFF. In nucleotides, the CDR3 is TGTGCCAGCAGCTTGCAGGGGCGGGGGAACACTGAAGCTTTCTTT.